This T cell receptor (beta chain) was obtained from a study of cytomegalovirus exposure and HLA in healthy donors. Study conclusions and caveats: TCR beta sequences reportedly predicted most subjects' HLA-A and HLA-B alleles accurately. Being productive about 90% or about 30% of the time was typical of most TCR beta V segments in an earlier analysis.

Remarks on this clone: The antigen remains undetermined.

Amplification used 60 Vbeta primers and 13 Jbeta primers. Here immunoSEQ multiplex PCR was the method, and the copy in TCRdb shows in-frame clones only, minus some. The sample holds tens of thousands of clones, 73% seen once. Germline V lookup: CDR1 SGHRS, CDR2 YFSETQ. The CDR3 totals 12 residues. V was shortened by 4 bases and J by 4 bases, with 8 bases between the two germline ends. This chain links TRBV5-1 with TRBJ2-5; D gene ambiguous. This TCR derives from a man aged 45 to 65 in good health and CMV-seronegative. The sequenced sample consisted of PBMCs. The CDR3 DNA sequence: TGCGCCAGCAGCACCCTAGGAGAGACCCAGTACTTC. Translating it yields CASSTLGETQYF.